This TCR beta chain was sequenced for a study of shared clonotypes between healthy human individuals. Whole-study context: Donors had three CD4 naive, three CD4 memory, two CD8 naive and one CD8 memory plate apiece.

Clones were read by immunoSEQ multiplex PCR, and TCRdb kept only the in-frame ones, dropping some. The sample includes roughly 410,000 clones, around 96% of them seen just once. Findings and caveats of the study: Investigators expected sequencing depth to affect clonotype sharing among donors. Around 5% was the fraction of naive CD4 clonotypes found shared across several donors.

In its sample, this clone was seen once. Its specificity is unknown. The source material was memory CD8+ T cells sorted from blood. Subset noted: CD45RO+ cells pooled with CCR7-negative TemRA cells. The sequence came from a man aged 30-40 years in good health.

The CDR3 region has the DNA TGTGCCAGCAGCTTAAACCTTATTGACACAGATACGCAGTATTTT. Translation gives CASSLNLIDTDTQYF. V usage is TRBV7-8 and J usage is TRBJ2-3; D is unresolved. This CDR3 region has 15 residues. V was trimmed by 2 bases and J by 2 bases, leaving 11 bases between them. Looked up from germline, CDR1 is SGHVS and CDR2 is FQNEAQ.